Following are 15 T cell receptor beta chains from one sample sequenced in a study of T cell responses to AZD1222 COVID-19 vaccine (dated by TCRdb to about 2021). The time point tag for this specimen amounts to: baseline before first vaccination. The library came from the immunoSEQ multiplex PCR assay. The source is immuneACCESS, and TCRdb retained only in-frame sequences with V and J called. Part of the clones is not carried over; for the studies checked, unresolved V genes explain less than half of this, and the remainder is unexplained. Counted in this sample were approximately 74,000 clones; 70% to 90% of them appeared once. The ten most abundant clones make up under 3% of the sample. Here the sequenced sample was peripheral blood, taken on day 0 of AZD1222 vaccination. These receptor sequences come from an adult in good health.

The DNA of the CDR3 is TGTGCCAGCAGCTTGTTAGCGGGGCAAGAGACCCAGTACTTC. It specifies CASSLLAGQETQYF. The V call is TRBV5-5, the J call TRBJ2-5; 8 nucleotides line up with TRBD2. Germline V lookup: CDR1 SGHKS, CDR2 YYEKEE (reference sequence). Trimming removed 1 base from V and 2 bases from J; junction bases left unmatched: 1. CDR3 length: 14 residues. The full variable domain, with the rest looked up from reference TRBV5-5 and TRBJ2-5, is DAGVTQSPTHLIKTRGQQVTLRCSPISGHKSVSWYQQVLGQGPQFIFQYYEKEERGRGNFPDRFSARQFPNYSSELNVNALLLGDSALYLCASSLLAGQETQYFGPGTRLLVL.

This sequence joins TRBV10-3 and TRBJ1-4, with D unclear. Per the germline V gene, CDR1 is ENHRY and CDR2 is SYGVKD. V lost 2 bases, J lost 4 bases, and 5 bases lay in between. This CDR3 has 13 residues. The CDR3 spells CAISEPRNEKLFF. CDR3 nucleotide sequence: TGTGCCATCAGTGAGCCGCGTAATGAAAAACTGTTTTTT.

The rearrangement links TRBV7-2 to TRBJ2-2, with D possibly matching TRBD2 (5 bases). Germline V CDR1 and CDR2: SGHTA, FQGNSA. Trimming shortened V by 5 bases and J by 1 base, and 14 bases separated the two germline ends. CDR3 length equals 16 residues. For the CDR3, the DNA is TGTGCCAGCAGCCCCCGGCCAAGCGGGAACACCGGGGAGCTGTTTTTT. Its translation: CASSPRPSGNTGELFF.

This clone appeared a single time. The V call is TRBV6-2 or TRBV6-3, the J call TRBJ1-1; TRBD1 is a possible D gene (5 bases). The germline V gene encodes CDR1 MNHEY and CDR2 SVGEGT. The CDR3 is made up of 14 amino acids. Trimming removed 2 bases from V and 1 base from J, with 8 bases in between. The CDR3 spells CASSYRGANTEAFF. The CDR3 bases are TGTGCCAGCAGTTACAGGGGTGCGAACACTGAAGCTTTCTTT.

Comments on this clone: This sample also contains other DNA sequences that code for the same CDR3. This chain uses TRBV28 with TRBJ1-5, with a tentative D call TRBD1 (6 bases). In germline, CDR1 is MDHEN, CDR2 SYDVKM. V was shortened by 5 bases and J by 4 bases, with 12 bases between the two germline ends. This CDR3 is 14 amino acids long. The chain's CDR3 is CASSLGGTNQPQHF. The CDR3 DNA reads TGTGCCAGCAGTCTAGGGGGGACTAATCAGCCCCAGCATTTT.

CDR3 amino acids: CASSATQGAGELFF. Here the CDR3 DNA reads TGTGCCAGCAGCGCAACACAGGGAGCCGGGGAGCTGTTTTTT. The chain links TRBV9 to TRBJ2-2; maybe TRBD1 (6 bases). Germline CDR1 reads SGDLS; CDR2 reads YYNGEE. Trimming pared 3 bases from V and 6 bases from J, leaving 12 bases between. The CDR3 is 14 residues long. Full variable domain (rest looked up from reference TRBV9 and TRBJ2-2): DSGVTQTPKHLITATGQRVTLRCSPRSGDLSVYWYQQSLDQGLQFLIQYYNGEERAKGNILERFSAQQFPDLHSELNLSSLELGDSALYFCASSATQGAGELFFGEGSRLTVL.

The chain recombines TRBV11-3 with TRBJ1-1, with D possibly being TRBD1 (6 bases). V was shortened by 5 bases and J by 2 bases, with 9 bases between the two germline ends. Per germline, CDR1 SGHNT and CDR2 YENEEA. The CDR3 sequence is 13 residues long. This chain's CDR3 is CASSVDSNTEAFF. The CDR3 region has the DNA TGTGCCAGCAGCGTGGACAGTAACACTGAAGCTTTCTTT.

To note about this clone: At one boundary the junction diverges from the germline segment, which might be a read error. The rearrangement joins TRBV6-1 to TRBJ2-1; unclear D gene. Per the germline V gene, CDR1 is MNHNS and CDR2 is SASEGT. The length of the CDR3 is 15 residues. CDR3 loop: CASREDDSSYNEQFF. In nucleotides, the CDR3 is TGTGCCAGCAGGGAAGATGATAGCTCCTACAATGAGCAGTTCTTC.

The chain links TRBV30 to TRBJ1-4; D not resolved. The CDR3 length is 11 residues. V was trimmed by 5 bases and J by 3 bases, leaving 4 bases between them. From germline, CDR1 is GTSNPN and CDR2 SVGIG (reference sequence). The CDR3 loop reads CAWAANEKLFF. CDR3 coding DNA: TGTGCCTGGGCAGCTAATGAAAAACTGTTTTTT.

As DNA, the CDR3 is TGTGCCAGCAGCCTTAGATCCGGGGACACTGAAGCTTTCTTT. It translates to CASSLRSGDTEAFF. The V call is TRBV11-3, the J call TRBJ1-1, with no clear D. Looked up from germline, CDR1 is SGHNT and CDR2 is YENEEA. With 5 bases removed from V and 3 bases from J, the gap between germline ends came to 13 bases. CDR3 length equals 14 residues.

This chain joins TRBV29-1 and TRBJ2-7; TRBD1 might be the D (5 bases). CDR3 length: 12 amino acids. V was cut by 2 bases and J by 5 bases, with 10 bases left in between. Germline lookup yields CDR1 SQVTM and CDR2 ANQGSEA. Here the CDR3 DNA reads TGCAGCGTTGAACAGGGCGGAAACGAGCAGTACTTC. Translated, it gives CSVEQGGNEQYF.

The V and J genes are TRBV19 and TRBJ2-1; D gene uncertain. Germline CDR1 is LNHDA and CDR2 is SQIVND (reference sequence). The ends were cut back, 5 bases at V and 4 bases at J, with 9 bases in the middle. The CDR3 is 13 residues long. The CDR3 DNA reads TGTGCCAGTAGTCCTACGACTTACAATGAGCAGTTCTTC. This gives the protein CASSPTTYNEQFF.

The rearrangement joins TRBV29-1 to TRBJ1-1, with D tentatively TRBD1 (5 bases). Germline lookup yields CDR1 SQVTM and CDR2 ANQGSEA. The CDR3 extends over 12 amino acids. Deletions cut 3 bases from V and 6 bases from J, with 11 bases between. The CDR3 nucleotides read TGCAGCGTTGATATCCCAGGGTCTGAAGCTTTCTTT. It yields the protein CSVDIPGSEAFF.

CDR3 protein: CASSLAQVEAFF. In DNA, the CDR3 is TGTGCCAGCAGCTTAGCGCAGGTTGAAGCTTTCTTT. The chain links TRBV7-2 to TRBJ1-1; D is uncertain. This CDR3 region has 12 residues. In germline, CDR1 is SGHTA, CDR2 FQGNSA. V lost 0 bases and J lost 7, with 6 bases in between.

This chain uses TRBV7-9 with TRBJ2-7; D perhaps matches TRBD1 (5 bases). The V end lost 5 bases, the J end lost 1 base, and 12 bases lay between the germline ends. The CDR3 loop spans 14 amino acids. Germline CDR1 SEHNR, CDR2 FQNEAQ (reference sequence). CDR3 in DNA: TGTGCCAGCAGCCCCAAAGGACAATCCTACGAGCAGTACTTC. It codes for CASSPKGQSYEQYF.